These 18 T cell receptor beta chains originate from one sample sequenced in a study of blood T cell repertoires in COVID-19 (dated by TCRdb to the early 2020s). The library was generated by the immunoSEQ multiplex PCR assay. TCRdb took this table from immuneACCESS and kept in-frame rearrangements with V and J called. Such tables lack part of the clones; where checked against another copy, unresolved V genes explain under half of the gap, and the rest is unexplained. The sample contains approximately 210,000 clones, 70% to 90% of them found a single time. The top ten hold 4.8% of the sample. Sample: peripheral blood. The source of these receptors is a woman aged 40 to 50 with acute or convalescent COVID-19.

CDR3 amino acids: CASGLTGSTDTQYF. In DNA, the CDR3 is TGTGCTAGTGGTTTGACAGGGTCCACAGATACGCAGTATTTT. The rearrangement joins TRBV12-5 to TRBJ2-3; tentatively, D is TRBD1 (6 bases). Trimming cost V 2 bases and J 2 bases, with 8 bases left between them. The length of the CDR3 is 14 residues. The germline V gene encodes CDR1 LGHNT and CDR2 FRNRAP. The whole variable domain, remainder taken from reference TRBV12-5 and TRBJ2-3, is DARVTQTPRHKVTEMGQEVTMRCQPILGHNTVFWYRQTMMQGLELLAYFRNRAPLDDSGMPKDRFSAEMPDATLATLKIQPSEPRDSAVYFCASGLTGSTDTQYFGPGTRLTVL.

This chain connects TRBV21-1 to TRBJ1-2; the table's D call, TRBD1, was not checked against the DNA. TRBV21-1 corresponds to a pseudogene. The CDR3 is 17 residues long. CDR3 protein: CASSNNNEGQGEKGYTF. In DNA form, the CDR3 reads TGTGCCAGCAGCAACAATAACGAGGGACAGGGGGAGAAGGGCTACACCTTC.

V gene TRBV5-3 combines with J gene TRBJ1-2, with TRBD1 as a possible D gene (5 bases). TRBV5-3 is an ORF, with its function uncertain. The CDR3 covers 14 residues. The V and J ends lost 7 bases and 4 bases respectively, with 17 bases between them. CDR3 protein: CARGTERRSYGYTF. In DNA, the CDR3 is TGTGCCAGAGGGACTGAGAGGCGGAGCTATGGCTACACCTTC.

This clone was found a few times. The CDR3 loop reads CASSDTRTGMVGTNYGYTF. Written as DNA, the CDR3 is TGTGCCAGCAGTGACACCCGAACCGGGATGGTAGGGACTAACTATGGCTACACCTTC. The rearrangement joins TRBV6-1 to TRBJ1-2, with D unclear. V shed 3 bases and J shed 0 bases, with 23 bases lying between them. CDR1 and CDR2 (germline): MNHNS, SASEGT. The CDR3 length is 19 residues.

J is TRBJ1-5 and V is TRBV19; 8 bases are a match to TRBD1. This CDR3 region has 15 residues. Looked up from germline, CDR1 is LNHDA and CDR2 is SQIVND (reference sequence). V was clipped by 10 bases and J by 5 bases; unmatched bases: 13. The CDR3 nucleotides read TGTGCCACCCATCCAGGGGGCGCAGGTTATCAGCCCCAGCATTTT. The encoded protein is CATHPGGAGYQPQHF. Filled out from reference TRBV19 and TRBJ1-5, the complete variable domain reads DGGITQSPKYLFRKEGQNVTLSCEQNLNHDAMYWYRQDPGQGLRLIYYSQIVNDFQKGDIAEGYSVSREKKESFPLTVTSAQKNPTAFYLCATHPGGAGYQPQHFGDGTRLSIL.

The V call is TRBV11-1, the J call TRBJ2-6; tentative D call: TRBD1 (5 bases). The ends were cut back, 4 bases at V and 3 bases at J, with 10 bases in the middle. Germline V gene data show CDR1 as SGHAT and CDR2 as FQDESV (reference sequence). This CDR3 is 15 amino acids long. CDR3 bases: TGTGCCAGCAGCTATGGGGCGGTTGGGGCCAACGTCCTGACTTTC. Protein: CASSYGAVGANVLTF.

This sequence joins TRBV6-4 and TRBJ2-1; the match to TRBD2 covers 11 bases. CDR3 length: 15 amino acids. V trimming: 6 bases; J trimming: 5 bases; junction bases outside the gene matches: 6. Germline CDR1 MRHNA, CDR2 SNTAGT. CDR3: CASSLSGGAHNEQFF. The CDR3 DNA follows: TGTGCCAGCAGCCTTAGCGGGGGGGCCCACAATGAGCAGTTCTTC.

This clone was counted between two and nine times. The chain couples TRBV6-5 to TRBJ2-1; 9 bases are a match to TRBD2. The CDR3 contains 14 residues. V trimming: 5 bases; J trimming: 9 bases; junction bases outside the gene matches: 8. Germline V gene sequence: CDR1 MNHEY, CDR2 SVGAGI. The CDR3 sequence is CASSLGTSKFEQFF. Here the CDR3 DNA reads TGTGCCAGCAGTCTGGGGACTAGCAAATTTGAGCAGTTCTTC.

The chain has TRBV27 and TRBJ1-2; possible D gene TRBD1, 6 bases. The germline CDR1 and CDR2 sequences are MNHEY and SMNVEV (reference sequence). The V end lost 3 bases, the J end lost 5 bases, and 34 bases lay between the germline ends. The CDR3 sequence is 21 residues long. In DNA, the CDR3 is TGTGCCAGCAGTTTGGCAGGGGTGGGGGGGCGAACAACTCATCCCCATTATGGCTACACCTTC. It is translated as CASSLAGVGGRTTHPHYGYTF.

This rearrangement joins TRBV11-2 to TRBJ2-3; the match to TRBD2 covers 10 bases. Germline V gene data show CDR1 as SGHAT and CDR2 as FQNNGV. The ends lost 5 bases at V and 4 bases at J; junction bases unmatched: 12. There are 17 residues in the CDR3. The CDR3 bases are TGTGCCAGCAGCCGAGAGATCAGCGGGGGGGCACCAGATACGCAGTATTTT. Its protein is CASSREISGGAPDTQYF.

The rearrangement joins TRBV6-4 to TRBJ1-4, with D unresolved. The germline V gene has CDR1 MRHNA and CDR2 SNTAGT. This CDR3 is 15 amino acids long. Trimming took 7 bases from V and 5 from J, leaving 17 bases between them. DNA of the CDR3: TGTGCCAGCACCCCAGACAAGGAGGAAAATGAAAAACTGTTTTTT. It codes for CASTPDKEENEKLFF.

The V gene is TRBV4-1, the J gene TRBJ2-7; D may be TRBD2 (6 bases). The CDR3 runs 15 residues. The V gene's germline CDR1 is MGHRA and CDR2 YSYEKL. Deletions cut 0 bases from V and 6 bases from J, with 15 bases between. This CDR3 is CASSQDGSSEGEQYV. CDR3 DNA: TGCGCCAGCAGCCAAGATGGGTCTAGCGAAGGCGAGCAGTACGTC.

The chain combines TRBV5-1 with TRBJ2-3, with D uncertain. This CDR3 is 13 amino acids long. V lost 0 bases and J lost 4, with 6 bases in between. CDR1 SGHRS and CDR2 YFSETQ come from the germline V gene. The CDR3 DNA reads as TGCGCCAGCAGCTTGGACAGTCCAGATACGCAGTATTTT. Its protein is CASSLDSPDTQYF.

This clone was counted a single time. The V gene is TRBV25-1, the J gene TRBJ1-2; tentatively, D is TRBD1 (5 bases). CDR3 size: 18 residues. CDR1 is MGHDK, CDR2 SYGVNS, per germline. With 1 base removed from V and 0 bases from J, the gap between germline ends came to 18 bases. This chain's CDR3 is CASSEWGGGLHSNYGYTF. The CDR3 coding sequence is TGTGCCAGCAGTGAATGGGGCGGGGGTCTCCACTCTAACTATGGCTACACCTTC.

The chain couples TRBV2 to TRBJ2-2; D is perhaps TRBD2 (5 bases). Trimming pared 7 bases from V and 3 bases from J, leaving 12 bases between. The CDR3 sequence is 14 residues long. Germline CDR1 and CDR2: SNHLY and FYNNEI. Here the CDR3 reads CASTGGPDTGELFF. In nucleotides, the CDR3 is TGTGCCAGCACAGGAGGCCCGGACACCGGGGAGCTGTTTTTT.

The V call is TRBV5-1, the J call TRBJ1-1; 9 nucleotides agree with TRBD1. CDR1 is SGHRS, CDR2 YFSETQ, per germline. Trimming at V came to 7 bases and at J to 6 bases, leaving 7 bases not matched to a gene. The CDR3 loop spans 13 amino acids. CDR3 sequence: CASAPGQGSEAFF. As DNA, the CDR3 is TGCGCCAGCGCTCCGGGACAGGGATCTGAAGCTTTCTTT.

The chain has TRBV15 and TRBJ1-4, with TRBD1 identical over 7 bases. V shed 7 bases and J 0 bases; nucleotides not matched to a gene: 5. CDR1 and CDR2 from the germline V gene are LNHNV and YYDKDF (reference sequence). CDR3 length equals 15 residues. CDR3 in DNA: TGTGCCACCAAAGGGGGCGATGCAACTAATGAAAAACTGTTTTTT. The encoded protein is CATKGGDATNEKLFF.

The chain links TRBV5-8 to TRBJ1-2; D is undetermined. V was shortened by 7 bases and J by 5 bases, with 21 bases between the two germline ends. CDR1 is SGHTS and CDR2 is YDEGEE in the germline V gene. The CDR3 extends over 15 amino acids. The CDR3 nucleotides read TGTGCCAGCGCGGACCGGCCACCTTGGGAGTATGGCTACACCTTC. It specifies CASADRPPWEYGYTF. Full variable domain (missing parts from reference TRBV5-8 and TRBJ1-2): EAGVTQSPTHLIKTRGQQATLRCSPISGHTSVYWYQQALGLGLQFLLWYDEGEERNRGNFPPRFSGRQFPNYSSELNVNALELEDSALYLCASADRPPWEYGYTFGSGTRLTVV.